One T cell receptor beta chain is described in this entry. The source of the sample is a study of T cell responses to AZD1222 COVID-19 vaccine. The V gene's germline CDR1 is LNHDA and CDR2 SQIVND (reference sequence). The V and J ends lost 4 bases and 7 bases respectively, with 11 bases between them. This CDR3 is built from 13 residues. The repertoire was sequenced with immunoSEQ multiplex PCR; TCRdb's copy has only in-frame clones and lacks some. The sample lists around 90,000 clones, 80% to 90% occurring once. The rearrangement joins TRBV19 to TRBJ2-1; D not resolved. This TCR derives from an adult in good health. The source was peripheral blood, collected on day 0 of AZD1222 vaccination. The CDR3 reads CASSTVKRNEQFF. In DNA form, the CDR3 reads TGTGCCAGTAGTACCGTGAAAAGGAATGAGCAGTTCTTC.